This T cell receptor beta chain came from a study of shared clonotypes between healthy human individuals. Findings and limits, study-wide: The study found 4.5% to 6% of naive CD4 clonotypes shared across a few donors.

Using immunoSEQ multiplex PCR, the repertoire was profiled, and TCRdb retains in-frame clones only, with some absent. The table records more than 550,000 clones, roughly two thirds of them present only once. V was clipped by 3 bases and J by 0 bases; unmatched bases: 3. Germline CDR1 SGHVS, CDR2 FQNEAQ. CDR3 length: 16 amino acids. On this clone itself: Its antigen is unidentified.

This chain connects TRBV7-8 to TRBJ2-1; 9 bases are a match to TRBD2. The receptor comes from a woman in her 30s in good health. Sequencing was carried out using memory CD4+ T cells sorted from blood. This sample's subset: CD45RA-negative fraction. In DNA form, the CDR3 reads TGTGCCAGCAGCTTTAGCGGGAGTAGCTCCTACAATGAGCAGTTCTTC. It translates to CASSFSGSSSYNEQFF.